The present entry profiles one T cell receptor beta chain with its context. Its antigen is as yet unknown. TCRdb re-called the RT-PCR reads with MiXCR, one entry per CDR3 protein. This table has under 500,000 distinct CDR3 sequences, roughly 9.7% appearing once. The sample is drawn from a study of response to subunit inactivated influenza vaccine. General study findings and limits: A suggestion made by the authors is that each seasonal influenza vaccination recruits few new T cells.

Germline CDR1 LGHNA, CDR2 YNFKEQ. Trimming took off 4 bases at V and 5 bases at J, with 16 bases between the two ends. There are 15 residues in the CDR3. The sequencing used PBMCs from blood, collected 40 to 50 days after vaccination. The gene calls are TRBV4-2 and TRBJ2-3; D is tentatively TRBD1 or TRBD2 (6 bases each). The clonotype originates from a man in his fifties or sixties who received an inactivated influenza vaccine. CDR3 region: CASSRDEKGGDTQYF. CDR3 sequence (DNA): TGTGCCAGCAGCCGCGACGAAAAGGGGGGAGATACGCAGTATTTT.